This TCR beta chain emerged from a study of blood T cell repertoires in COVID-19. Looking at the study overall: Acute and convalescent COVID-19 samples came from the United States, Italy and Spain.

Libraries were prepared by immunoSEQ multiplex PCR; TCRdb keeps only in-frame clonotypes and omits some of them. The sample carries 150,000 to 200,000 clones, around 80% recorded once. Germline CDR1 reads SGHRS; CDR2 reads YFSETQ. V lost 9 bases and J 0 bases, leaving 17 bases between the germline ends. This CDR3 is built from 15 residues. Sample: PBMCs or T cells enriched from blood (not recorded which). The rearrangement links TRBV5-1 to TRBJ2-3; D not certain. This receptor was identified in a woman in her forties or fifties with acute COVID-19. CDR3 loop: CATTSNPSSTDTQYF. The CDR3 nucleotides are TGCGCCACTACCTCAAACCCATCTAGCACAGATACGCAGTATTTT. The full variable domain, completed using reference TRBV5-1 and TRBJ2-3, is KAGVTQTPRYLIKTRGQQVTLSCSPISGHRSVSWYQQTPGQGLQFLFEYFSETQRNKGNFPGRFSGRQFSNSRSEMNVSTLELGDSALYLCATTSNPSSTDTQYFGPGTRLTVL.